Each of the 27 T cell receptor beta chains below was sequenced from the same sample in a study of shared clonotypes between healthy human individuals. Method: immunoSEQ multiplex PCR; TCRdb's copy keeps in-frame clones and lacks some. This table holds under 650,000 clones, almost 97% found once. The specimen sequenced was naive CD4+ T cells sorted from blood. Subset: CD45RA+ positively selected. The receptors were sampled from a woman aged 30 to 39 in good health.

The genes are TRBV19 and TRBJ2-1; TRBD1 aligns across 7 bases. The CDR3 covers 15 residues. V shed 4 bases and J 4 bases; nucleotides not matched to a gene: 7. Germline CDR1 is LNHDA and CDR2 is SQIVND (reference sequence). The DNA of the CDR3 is TGTGCCAGTAGTACCCGGGACAGCCGGTACAATGAGCAGTTCTTC. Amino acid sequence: CASSTRDSRYNEQFF.

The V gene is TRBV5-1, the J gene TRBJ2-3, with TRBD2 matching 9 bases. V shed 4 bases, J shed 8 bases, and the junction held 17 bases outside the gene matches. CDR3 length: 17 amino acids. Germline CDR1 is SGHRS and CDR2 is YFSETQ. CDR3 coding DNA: TGCGCCAGCAGCGCATCGTCTAGCGGGATGAACCGGATTACGCAGTATTTT. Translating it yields CASSASSSGMNRITQYF.

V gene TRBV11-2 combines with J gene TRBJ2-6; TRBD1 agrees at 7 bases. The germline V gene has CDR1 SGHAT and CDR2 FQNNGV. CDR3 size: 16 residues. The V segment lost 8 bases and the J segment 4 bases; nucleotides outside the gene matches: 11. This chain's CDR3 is CASSNRGRGGANVLTF. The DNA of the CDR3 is TGTGCCAGCTCAAACAGGGGCCGGGGAGGGGCCAACGTCCTGACTTTC.

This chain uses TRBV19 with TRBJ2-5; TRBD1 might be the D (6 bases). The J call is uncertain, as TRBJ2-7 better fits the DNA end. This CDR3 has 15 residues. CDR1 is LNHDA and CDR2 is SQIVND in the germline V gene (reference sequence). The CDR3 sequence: CASSVKTGQDYEQYF. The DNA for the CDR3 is TGTGCCAGTAGCGTTAAGACGGGACAAGACTACGAGCAGTACTTC.

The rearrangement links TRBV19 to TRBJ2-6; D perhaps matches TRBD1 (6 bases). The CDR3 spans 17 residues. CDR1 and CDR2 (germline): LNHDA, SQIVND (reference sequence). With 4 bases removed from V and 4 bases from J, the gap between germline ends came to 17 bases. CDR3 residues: CASSTLTGPDGANVLTF. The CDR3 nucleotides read TGTGCCAGTAGTACACTGACAGGTCCGGACGGGGCCAACGTCCTGACTTTC.

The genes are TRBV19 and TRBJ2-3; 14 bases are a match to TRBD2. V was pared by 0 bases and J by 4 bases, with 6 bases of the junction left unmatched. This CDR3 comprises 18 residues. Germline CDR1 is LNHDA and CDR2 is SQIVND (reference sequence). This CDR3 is CASSIDLGLAGGADTQYF. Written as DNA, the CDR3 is TGTGCCAGTAGTATAGATCTTGGACTAGCGGGGGGTGCAGATACGCAGTATTTT.

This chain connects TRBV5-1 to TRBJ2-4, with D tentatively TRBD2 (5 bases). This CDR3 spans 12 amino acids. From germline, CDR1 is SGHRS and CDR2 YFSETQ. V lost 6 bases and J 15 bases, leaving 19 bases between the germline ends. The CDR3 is CASKKELSSLYF. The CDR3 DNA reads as TGCGCCAGCAAAAAGGAACTTTCTAGCCTGTACTTC.

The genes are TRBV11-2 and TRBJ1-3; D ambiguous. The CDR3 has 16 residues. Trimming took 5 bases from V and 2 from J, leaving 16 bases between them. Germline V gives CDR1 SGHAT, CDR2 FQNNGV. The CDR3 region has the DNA TGTGCCAGCAGCCCGTTGGGTCCTGCGGCTGGAAACACCATATATTTT. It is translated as CASSPLGPAAGNTIYF.

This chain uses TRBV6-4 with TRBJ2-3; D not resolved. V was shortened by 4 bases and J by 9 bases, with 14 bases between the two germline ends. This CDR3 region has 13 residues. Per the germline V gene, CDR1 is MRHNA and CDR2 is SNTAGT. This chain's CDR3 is CASSVDGVGTQYF. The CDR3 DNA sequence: TGTGCCAGCAGTGTGGATGGTGTTGGCACGCAGTATTTT.

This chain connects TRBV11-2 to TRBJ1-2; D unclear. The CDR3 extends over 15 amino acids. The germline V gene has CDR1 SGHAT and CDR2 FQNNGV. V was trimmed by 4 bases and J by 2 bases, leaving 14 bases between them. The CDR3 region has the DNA TGTGCCAGCAGCTCCCTCGCCGGCGGCAACTATGGCTACACCTTC. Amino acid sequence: CASSSLAGGNYGYTF. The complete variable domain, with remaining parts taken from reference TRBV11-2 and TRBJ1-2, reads EAGVAQSPRYKIIEKRQSVAFWCNPISGHATLYWYQQILGQGPKLLIQFQNNGVVDDSQLPKDRFSAERLKGVDSTLKIQPAKLEDSAVYLCASSSLAGGNYGYTFGSGTRLTVV.

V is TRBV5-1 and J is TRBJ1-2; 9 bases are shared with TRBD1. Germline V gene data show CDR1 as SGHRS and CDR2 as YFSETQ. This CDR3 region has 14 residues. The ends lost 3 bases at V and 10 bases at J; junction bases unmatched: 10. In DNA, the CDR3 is TGCGCCAGCAGCTACCCGGGACAGGGACTCGACTACACCTTC. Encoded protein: CASSYPGQGLDYTF.

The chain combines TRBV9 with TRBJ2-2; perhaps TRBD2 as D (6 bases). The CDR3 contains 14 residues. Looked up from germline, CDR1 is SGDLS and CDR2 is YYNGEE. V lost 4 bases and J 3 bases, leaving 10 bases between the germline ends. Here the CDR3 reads CASSMGLYTGELFF. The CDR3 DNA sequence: TGTGCCAGCAGCATGGGACTTTACACCGGGGAGCTGTTTTTT.

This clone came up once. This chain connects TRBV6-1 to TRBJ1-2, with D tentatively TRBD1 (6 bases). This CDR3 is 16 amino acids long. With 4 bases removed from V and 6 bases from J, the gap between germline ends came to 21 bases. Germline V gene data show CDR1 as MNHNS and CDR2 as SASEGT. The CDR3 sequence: CASSGPLQGPPHGYTF. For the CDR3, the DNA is TGTGCCAGCAGTGGACCCCTACAGGGTCCTCCACATGGCTACACCTTC.

The CDR3 region is CASSEASLDQPQHF. CDR3 nucleotide sequence: TGTGCCAGCAGTGAAGCTAGTCTGGATCAGCCCCAGCATTTT. This sequence joins TRBV6-1 and TRBJ1-5; D is unresolved. This CDR3 comprises 14 residues. Germline loops: CDR1 MNHNS, CDR2 SASEGT. Trimming shortened V by 0 bases and J by 5 bases, and 8 bases separated the two germline ends.

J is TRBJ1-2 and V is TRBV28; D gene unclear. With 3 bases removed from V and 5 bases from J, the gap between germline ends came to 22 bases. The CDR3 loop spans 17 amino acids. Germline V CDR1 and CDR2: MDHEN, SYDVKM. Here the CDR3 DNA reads TGTGCCAGCAGTTTCGTTAATTCTCCCAGGTACGGATATGGCTACACCTTC. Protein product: CASSFVNSPRYGYGYTF.

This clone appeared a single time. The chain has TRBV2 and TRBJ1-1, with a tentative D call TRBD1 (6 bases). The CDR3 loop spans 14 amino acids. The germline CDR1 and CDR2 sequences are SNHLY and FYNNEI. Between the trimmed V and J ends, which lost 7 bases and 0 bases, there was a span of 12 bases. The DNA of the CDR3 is TGTGCCAGCACCGAAGGGACACTGAACACTGAAGCTTTCTTT. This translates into CASTEGTLNTEAFF.

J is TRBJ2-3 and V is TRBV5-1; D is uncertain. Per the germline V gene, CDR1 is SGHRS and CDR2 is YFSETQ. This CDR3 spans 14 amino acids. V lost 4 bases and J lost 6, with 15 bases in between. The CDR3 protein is CASSPAVRRDTQYF. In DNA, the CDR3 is TGCGCCAGCAGCCCGGCTGTCCGGCGGGATACGCAGTATTTT.

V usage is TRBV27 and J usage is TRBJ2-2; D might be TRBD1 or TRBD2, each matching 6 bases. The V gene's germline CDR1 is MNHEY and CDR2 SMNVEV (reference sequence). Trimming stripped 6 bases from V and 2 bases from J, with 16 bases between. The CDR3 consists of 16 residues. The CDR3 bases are TGTGCCAGCAGACCGCGTGGAGGGGGAAACACCGGGGAGCTGTTTTTT. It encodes CASRPRGGGNTGELFF.

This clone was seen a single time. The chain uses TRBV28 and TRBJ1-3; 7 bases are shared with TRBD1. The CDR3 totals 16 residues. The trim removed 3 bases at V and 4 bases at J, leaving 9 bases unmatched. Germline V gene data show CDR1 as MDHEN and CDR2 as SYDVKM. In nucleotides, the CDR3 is TGTGCCAGCAGTTTGTCAAACAGGGGTCCCGGAAACACCATATATTTT. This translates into CASSLSNRGPGNTIYF.

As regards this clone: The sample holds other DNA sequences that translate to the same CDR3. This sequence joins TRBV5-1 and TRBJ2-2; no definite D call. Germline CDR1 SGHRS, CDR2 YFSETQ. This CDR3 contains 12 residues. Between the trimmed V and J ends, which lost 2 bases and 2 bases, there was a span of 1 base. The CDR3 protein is CASSFNTGELFF. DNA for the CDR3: TGCGCCAGCAGCTTCAACACCGGGGAGCTGTTTTTT.

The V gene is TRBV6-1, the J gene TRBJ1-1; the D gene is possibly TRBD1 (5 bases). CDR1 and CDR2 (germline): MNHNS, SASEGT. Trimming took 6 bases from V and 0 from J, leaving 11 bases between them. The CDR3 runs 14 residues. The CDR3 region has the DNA TGTGCCAGCAGGTCGGGGGGACTGAACACTGAAGCTTTCTTT. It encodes CASRSGGLNTEAFF.

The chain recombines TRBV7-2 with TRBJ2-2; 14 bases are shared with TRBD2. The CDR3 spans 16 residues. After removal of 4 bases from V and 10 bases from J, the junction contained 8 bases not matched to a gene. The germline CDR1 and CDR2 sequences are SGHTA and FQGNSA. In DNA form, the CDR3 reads TGTGCCAGCAGCTCTGGACTAGCGGGAGGTCGGCAGGAGCTGTTTTTT. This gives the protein CASSSGLAGGRQELFF.

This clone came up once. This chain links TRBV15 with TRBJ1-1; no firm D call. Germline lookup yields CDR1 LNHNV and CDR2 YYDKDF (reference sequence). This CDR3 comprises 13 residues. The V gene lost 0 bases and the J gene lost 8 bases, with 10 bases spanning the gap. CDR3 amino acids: CATSRDLGREAFF. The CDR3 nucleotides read TGTGCCACCAGCAGAGATTTGGGTAGGGAAGCTTTCTTT.

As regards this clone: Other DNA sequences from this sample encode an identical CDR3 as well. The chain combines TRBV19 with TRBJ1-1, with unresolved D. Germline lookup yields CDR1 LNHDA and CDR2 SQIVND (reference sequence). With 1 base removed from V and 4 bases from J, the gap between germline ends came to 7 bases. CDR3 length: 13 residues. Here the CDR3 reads CASSIVGGTEAFF. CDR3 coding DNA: TGTGCCAGTAGTATAGTCGGTGGCACTGAAGCTTTCTTT.

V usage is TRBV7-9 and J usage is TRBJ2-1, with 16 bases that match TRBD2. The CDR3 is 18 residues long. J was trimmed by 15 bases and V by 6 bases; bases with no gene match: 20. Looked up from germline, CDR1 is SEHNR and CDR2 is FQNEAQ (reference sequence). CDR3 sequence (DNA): TGTGCCAGCAGGTTTCAAGTGCCGGGGACTAGCGGGAGGGTCCCTGTGTTCTTC. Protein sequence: CASRFQVPGTSGRVPVFF.

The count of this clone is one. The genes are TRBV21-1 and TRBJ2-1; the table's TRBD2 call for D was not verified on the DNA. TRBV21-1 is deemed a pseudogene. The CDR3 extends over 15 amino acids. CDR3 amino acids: CASSKGGSVYNEQFF. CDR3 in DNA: TGTGCCAGCAGCAAAGGCGGGAGCGTATACAATGAGCAGTTCTTC.

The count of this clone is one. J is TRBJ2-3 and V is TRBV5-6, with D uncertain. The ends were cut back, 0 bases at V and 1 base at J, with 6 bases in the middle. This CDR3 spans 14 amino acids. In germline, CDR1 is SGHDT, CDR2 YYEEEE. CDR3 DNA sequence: TGTGCCAGCAGCTTGGACCGACGCACAGATACGCAGTATTTT. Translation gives CASSLDRRTDTQYF.